This T cell receptor beta chain was recovered during a study of T cells after posttransplantation cyclophosphamide. This clone was counted only a few times. What it binds is unknown. An end of the junction does not agree with germline; a read error may underlie this. Clones were read by immunoSEQ multiplex PCR, and TCRdb kept only the in-frame ones, dropping some. The table records 8,000 or so clones without singletons, the ten largest covering 45% to 55%. Study-wide results and caveats: Blood and skin or GI T cell repertoires showed limited TRB overlap. TRB clonality was highly associated with recipient CMV seropositivity and reactivation.

Cyclophosphamide on days +3 and +4 followed busulfan-fludarabine conditioning and a marrow graft. The TCR sequence derives from a male patient aged 45-59 years who received an allogeneic stem cell transplant from an unrelated donor, was CMV-positive, and had acute GVHD only. Some T cells may have originated in the graft donor. Sequencing used PBMCs, obtained after allogeneic stem cell transplant with posttransplant cyclophosphamide.

The CDR3 DNA reads as TGCGCCAGCAGCCAAGGGTTCACAGGGCCTAATTCACCCCCCCACTTT. Amino acid sequence: CASSQGFTGPNSPPHF. The chain carries TRBV4-3 and TRBJ1-6; D may be TRBD1 (6 bases). Looked up from germline, CDR1 is LGHNA and CDR2 is YSLEER. This CDR3 is 16 amino acids long.